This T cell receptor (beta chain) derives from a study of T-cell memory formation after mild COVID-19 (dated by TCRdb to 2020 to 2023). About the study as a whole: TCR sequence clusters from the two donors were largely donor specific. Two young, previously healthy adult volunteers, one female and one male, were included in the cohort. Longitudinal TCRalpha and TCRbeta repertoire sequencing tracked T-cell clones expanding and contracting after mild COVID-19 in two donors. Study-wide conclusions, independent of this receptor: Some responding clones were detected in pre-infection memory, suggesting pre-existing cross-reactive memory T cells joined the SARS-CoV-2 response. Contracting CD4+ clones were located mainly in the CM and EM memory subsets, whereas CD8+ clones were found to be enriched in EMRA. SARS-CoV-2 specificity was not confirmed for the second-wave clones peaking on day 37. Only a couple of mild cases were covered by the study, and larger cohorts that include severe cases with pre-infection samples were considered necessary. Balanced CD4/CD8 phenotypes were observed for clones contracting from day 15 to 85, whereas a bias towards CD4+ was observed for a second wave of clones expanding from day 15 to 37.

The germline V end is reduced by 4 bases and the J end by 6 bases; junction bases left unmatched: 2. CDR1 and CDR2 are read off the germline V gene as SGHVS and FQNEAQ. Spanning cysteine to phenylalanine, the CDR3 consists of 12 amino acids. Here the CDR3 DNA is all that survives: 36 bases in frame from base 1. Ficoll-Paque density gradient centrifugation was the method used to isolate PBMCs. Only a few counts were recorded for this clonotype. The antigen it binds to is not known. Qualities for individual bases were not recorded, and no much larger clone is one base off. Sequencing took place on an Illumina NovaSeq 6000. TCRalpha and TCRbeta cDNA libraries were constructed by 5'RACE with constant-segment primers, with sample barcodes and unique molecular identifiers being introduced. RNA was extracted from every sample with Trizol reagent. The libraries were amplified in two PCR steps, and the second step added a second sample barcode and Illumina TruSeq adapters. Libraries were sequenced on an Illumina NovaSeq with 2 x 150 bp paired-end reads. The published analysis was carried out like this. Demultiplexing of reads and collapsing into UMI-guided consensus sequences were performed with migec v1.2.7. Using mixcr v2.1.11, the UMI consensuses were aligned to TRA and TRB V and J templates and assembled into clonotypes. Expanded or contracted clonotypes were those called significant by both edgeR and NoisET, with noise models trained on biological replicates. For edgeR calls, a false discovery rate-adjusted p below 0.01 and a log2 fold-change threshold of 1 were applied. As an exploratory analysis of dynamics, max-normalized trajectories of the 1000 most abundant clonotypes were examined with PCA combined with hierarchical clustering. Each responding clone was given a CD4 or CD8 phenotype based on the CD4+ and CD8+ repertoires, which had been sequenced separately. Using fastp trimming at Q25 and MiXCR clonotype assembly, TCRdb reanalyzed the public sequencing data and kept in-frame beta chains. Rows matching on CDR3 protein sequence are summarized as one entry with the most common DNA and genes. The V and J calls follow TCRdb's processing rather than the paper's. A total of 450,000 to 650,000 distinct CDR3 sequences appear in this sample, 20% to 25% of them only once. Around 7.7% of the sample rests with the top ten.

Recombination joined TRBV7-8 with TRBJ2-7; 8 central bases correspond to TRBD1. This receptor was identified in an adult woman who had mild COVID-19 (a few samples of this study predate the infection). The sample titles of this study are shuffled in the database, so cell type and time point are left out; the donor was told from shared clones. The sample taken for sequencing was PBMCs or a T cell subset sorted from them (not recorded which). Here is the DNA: TGTGCCAGCAGCTGGACAGGGCGCGAGCAGTACTTC. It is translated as CASSWTGREQYF. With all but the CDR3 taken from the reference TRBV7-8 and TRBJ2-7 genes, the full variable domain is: GAGVSQSPRYKVAKRGQDVALRCDPISGHVSLFWYQQALGQGPEFLTYFQNEAQLDKSGLPSDRFFAERPEGSVSTLKIQRTQQEDSAVYLCASSWTGREQYFGPGTRLTVT.